A single sample is the source of the 9 T cell receptor beta chains below, sequenced in a study of blood T cell repertoires in COVID-19. Profiling relied on immunoSEQ multiplex PCR, and the TCRdb table lists in-frame clones only, not all of them. The sample contains 200,000 to 250,000 clones, about nine tenths of which appear only once. The sample was PBMCs or T cells enriched from blood (not recorded which). The receptor set was obtained from a woman in her thirties or forties with acute COVID-19.

This clone is a singleton in its sample. The chain links TRBV5-1 to TRBJ2-1; 8 nucleotides line up with TRBD1. The germline V gene encodes CDR1 SGHRS and CDR2 YFSETQ. There are 14 residues in the CDR3. Germline trimming cut 4 bases from V and 2 bases from J; bases unmatched to any gene: 2. DNA for the CDR3: TGCGCCAGCAGCGGACAGGGAACCTACAATGAGCAGTTCTTC. Amino acid sequence: CASSGQGTYNEQFF.

This clone was picked up a small number of times. The CDR3 coding sequence is TGTGCCAGTAGTATAGAAGGGGGAGCCGGGGAGCTGTTTTTT. Translation: CASSIEGGAGELFF. The V call is TRBV19, the J call TRBJ2-2; possible D gene TRBD1, 6 bases. Trimming cost V 0 bases and J 6 bases, with 8 bases left between them. This CDR3 contains 14 residues. Germline CDR1 LNHDA, CDR2 SQIVND (reference sequence).

The J gene is TRBJ1-6, the V gene TRBV7-2, with a possible D match to TRBD1 (6 bases). CDR1 is SGHTA and CDR2 is FQGNSA in the germline V gene. There are 15 residues in the CDR3. V was shortened by 1 base and J by 9 bases, with 13 bases between the two germline ends. CDR3 in amino acids: CASSLGVQGSSPLHF. CDR3 DNA sequence: TGTGCCAGCAGCTTAGGGGTCCAGGGGAGTTCACCCCTCCACTTT.

The chain links TRBV12-3 or TRBV12-4 to TRBJ1-2, with D perhaps matching TRBD1 (5 bases). The V gene lost 7 bases and the J gene lost 8 bases, with 17 bases spanning the gap. The CDR3 consists of 13 residues. CDR3 sequence: CASTRAGGGGYTF. The CDR3, as DNA: TGTGCCAGCACCAGGGCCGGGGGGGGAGGCTACACCTTC.

V and J are TRBV3-1 (or the pseudogene TRBV3-2) and TRBJ2-1; D is unclear. Germline CDR1 is LGHDT and CDR2 is YNNKEL (reference sequence). This CDR3 spans 14 amino acids. The V end lost 9 bases, the J end lost 0 bases, and 12 bases lay between the germline ends. The CDR3 region is CARRQEGSYNEQFF. The CDR3 DNA reads TGTGCCAGGCGCCAGGAAGGCTCCTACAATGAGCAGTTCTTC.

The chain is built from TRBV5-1 and TRBJ1-5, with 8 bases matching TRBD1. CDR3 length: 20 amino acids. The trim removed 5 bases at V and 1 base at J, leaving 20 bases unmatched. Germline CDR1 and CDR2: SGHRS and YFSETQ. CDR3 bases: TGCGCCAGCAGACCCCTCGCGCTTCGTACAGGGGGACCGAGCAATCAGCCCCAGCATTTT. It yields the protein CASRPLALRTGGPSNQPQHF.

The chain links TRBV11-2 to TRBJ1-3, with D hard to call. CDR1 and CDR2 from the germline V gene are SGHAT and FQNNGV. V dropped 5 bases and J dropped 8 bases, with 13 bases sitting between them. CDR3 length equals 13 residues. The CDR3 is CASSLTVGDTIYF. The CDR3 coding sequence is TGTGCCAGCAGCCTTACTGTCGGGGACACCATATATTTT.

This chain connects TRBV9 to TRBJ1-4, with 7 positions matching TRBD1. Looked up from germline, CDR1 is SGDLS and CDR2 is YYNGEE. J was trimmed by 4 bases and V by 7 bases; bases with no gene match: 7. The CDR3 contains 14 residues. The CDR3 region has the DNA TGTGCCAGCGGCCACAGGGGCTTTAATGAAAAACTGTTTTTT. Its protein product is CASGHRGFNEKLFF.

The V and J genes are TRBV7-8 and TRBJ1-2; D ambiguous. Trimming removed 1 base from V and 8 bases from J, with 17 bases in between. There are 15 residues in the CDR3. Germline values: CDR1 SGHVS, CDR2 FQNEAQ. The CDR3 loop is CASSLEQKGVRGYTF. The CDR3 nucleotides read TGTGCCAGCAGCTTAGAACAAAAGGGAGTGAGGGGCTACACCTTC.